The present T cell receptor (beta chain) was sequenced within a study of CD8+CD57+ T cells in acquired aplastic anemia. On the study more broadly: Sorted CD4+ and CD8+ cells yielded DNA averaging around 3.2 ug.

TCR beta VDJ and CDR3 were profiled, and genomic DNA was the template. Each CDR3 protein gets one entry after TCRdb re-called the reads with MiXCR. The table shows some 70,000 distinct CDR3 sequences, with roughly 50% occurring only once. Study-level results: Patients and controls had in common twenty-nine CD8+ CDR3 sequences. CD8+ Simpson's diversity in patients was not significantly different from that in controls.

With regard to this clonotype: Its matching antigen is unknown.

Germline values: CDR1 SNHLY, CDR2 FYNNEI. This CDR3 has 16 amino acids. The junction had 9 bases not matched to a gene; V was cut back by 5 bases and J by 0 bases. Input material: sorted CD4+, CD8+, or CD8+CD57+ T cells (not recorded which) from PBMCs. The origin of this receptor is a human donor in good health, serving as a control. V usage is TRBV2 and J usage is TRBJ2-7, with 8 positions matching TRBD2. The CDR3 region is CASSWAGGLHSYEQYF. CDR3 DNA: TGTGCCAGCAGTTGGGCGGGGGGCCTTCACTCCTACGAGCAGTACTTC.